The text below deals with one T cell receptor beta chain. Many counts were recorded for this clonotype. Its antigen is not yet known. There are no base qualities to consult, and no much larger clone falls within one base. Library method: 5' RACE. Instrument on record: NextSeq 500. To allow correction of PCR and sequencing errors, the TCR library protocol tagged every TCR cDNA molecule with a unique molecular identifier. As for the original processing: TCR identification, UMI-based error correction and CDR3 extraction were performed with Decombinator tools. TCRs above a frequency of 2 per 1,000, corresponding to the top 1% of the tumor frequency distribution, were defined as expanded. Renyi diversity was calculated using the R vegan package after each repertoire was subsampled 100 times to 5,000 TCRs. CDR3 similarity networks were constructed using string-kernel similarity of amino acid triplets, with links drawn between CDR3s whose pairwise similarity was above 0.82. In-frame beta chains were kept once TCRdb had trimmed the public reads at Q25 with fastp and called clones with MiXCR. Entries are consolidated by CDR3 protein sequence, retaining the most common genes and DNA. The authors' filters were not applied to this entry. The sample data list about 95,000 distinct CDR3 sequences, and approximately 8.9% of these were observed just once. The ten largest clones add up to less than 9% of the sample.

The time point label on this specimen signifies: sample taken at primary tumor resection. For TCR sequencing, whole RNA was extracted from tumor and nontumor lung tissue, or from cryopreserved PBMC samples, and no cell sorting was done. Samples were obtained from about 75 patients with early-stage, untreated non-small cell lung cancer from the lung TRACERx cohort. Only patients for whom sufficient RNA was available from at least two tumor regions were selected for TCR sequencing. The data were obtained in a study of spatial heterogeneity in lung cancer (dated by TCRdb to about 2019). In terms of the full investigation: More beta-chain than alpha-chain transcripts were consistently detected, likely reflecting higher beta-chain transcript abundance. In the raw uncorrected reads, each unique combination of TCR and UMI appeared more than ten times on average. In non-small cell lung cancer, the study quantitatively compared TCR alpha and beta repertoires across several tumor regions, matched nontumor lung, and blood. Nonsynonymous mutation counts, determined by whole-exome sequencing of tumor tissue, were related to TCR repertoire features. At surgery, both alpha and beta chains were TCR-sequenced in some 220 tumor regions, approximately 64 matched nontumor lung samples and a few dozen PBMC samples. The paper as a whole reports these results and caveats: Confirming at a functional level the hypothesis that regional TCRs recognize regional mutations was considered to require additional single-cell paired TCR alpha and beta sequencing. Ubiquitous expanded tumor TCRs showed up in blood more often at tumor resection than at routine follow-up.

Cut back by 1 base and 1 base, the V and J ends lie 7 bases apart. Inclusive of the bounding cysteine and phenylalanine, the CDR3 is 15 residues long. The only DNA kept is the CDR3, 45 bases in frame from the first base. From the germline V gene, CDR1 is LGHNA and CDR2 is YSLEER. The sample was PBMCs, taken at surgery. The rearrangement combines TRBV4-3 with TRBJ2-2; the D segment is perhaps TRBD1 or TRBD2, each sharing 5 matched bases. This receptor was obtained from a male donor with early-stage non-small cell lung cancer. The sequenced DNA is TGCGCCAGCAGCCAAGGGGGACGGAACACCGGGGAGCTGTTTTTT. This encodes CASSQGGRNTGELFF.